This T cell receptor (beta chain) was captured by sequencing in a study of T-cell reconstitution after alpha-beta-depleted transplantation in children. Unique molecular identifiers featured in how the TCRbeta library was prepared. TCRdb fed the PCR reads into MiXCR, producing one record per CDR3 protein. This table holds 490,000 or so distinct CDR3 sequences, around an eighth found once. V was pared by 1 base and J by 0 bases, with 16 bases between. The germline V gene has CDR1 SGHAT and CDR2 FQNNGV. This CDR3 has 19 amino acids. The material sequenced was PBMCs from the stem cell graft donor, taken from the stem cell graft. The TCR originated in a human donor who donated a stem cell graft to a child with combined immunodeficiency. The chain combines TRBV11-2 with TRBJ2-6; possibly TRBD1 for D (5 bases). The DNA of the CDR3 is TGTGCCAGCAGCTTAGGAAAGATTATAGGGGTCTCTGGGGCCAACGTCCTGACTTTC. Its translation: CASSLGKIIGVSGANVLTF.